A selection of T cell receptor beta chains follows, all from one sample in a study of molecular identifiers for immune sequencing clone quantification. MiXCR was run by TCRdb on the PCR reads, yielding one entry per CDR3 protein. The sample carries 460,000 or so distinct CDR3 sequences, about 21% recorded once. The sequencing input was naive CD8+ T cells from blood, with Jurkat cell RNA spiked in. Receptors were obtained from a human donor in good health. Some libraries in this study had Jurkat cell RNA spiked in. The conserved cysteine and the conserved F or W are not part of the CDR3 here. A D gene is named only where the DNA matches it firmly. Only some rows state a clone size, as once, few, many or a class for expanded clones.

size: -
D: TRBD1
length: 16
J: TRBJ1-6
V: TRBV20-1
CDR3: SAREVKLVRTGLSPPH

size: -
D: TRBD1
length: 13
J: TRBJ1-5
V: TRBV6-5
CDR3: ASRQGAFSNQPQH

size: many
D: -
length: 13
J: TRBJ1-5
V: TRBV20-1
CDR3: SVTTRGYSNQPQH

size: -
D: TRBD2
length: 10
J: TRBJ2-7
V: TRBV20-1
CDR3: SARVSGDEQY

size: many
D: TRBD2
length: 17
J: TRBJ2-6
V: TRBV5-4
CDR3: ASRSWGTSGISGANVLT

size: many
D: -
length: 16
J: TRBJ2-3
V: TRBV7-8
CDR3: ASSFPTRDKGGTDTQY

size: -
D: -
length: 13
J: TRBJ2-7
V: TRBV29-1
CDR3: SVESGTASSYEQY

size: -
D: -
length: 14
J: TRBJ2-7
V: TRBV13
CDR3: ASSNTGLAAHYEQY

size: few
D: TRBD1
length: 11
J: TRBJ2-5
V: TRBV28
CDR3: ASSDRVYETQY

size: many
D: TRBD1
length: 14
J: TRBJ2-4
V: TRBV4-1
CDR3: ASSENRGLAKNIQY

size: -
D: -
length: 13
J: TRBJ1-5
V: TRBV5-1
CDR3: ASRGGQIDNQPQH

size: few
D: TRBD2
length: 14
J: TRBJ2-3
V: TRBV4-3
CDR3: ASSQDLAGVVDTQY

size: few
D: -
length: 15
J: TRBJ1-5
V: TRBV6-4
CDR3: ASSDSKYAYSNQPQH

size: many
D: -
length: 13
J: TRBJ2-1
V: TRBV30
CDR3: AWSGPGSSYNEQF